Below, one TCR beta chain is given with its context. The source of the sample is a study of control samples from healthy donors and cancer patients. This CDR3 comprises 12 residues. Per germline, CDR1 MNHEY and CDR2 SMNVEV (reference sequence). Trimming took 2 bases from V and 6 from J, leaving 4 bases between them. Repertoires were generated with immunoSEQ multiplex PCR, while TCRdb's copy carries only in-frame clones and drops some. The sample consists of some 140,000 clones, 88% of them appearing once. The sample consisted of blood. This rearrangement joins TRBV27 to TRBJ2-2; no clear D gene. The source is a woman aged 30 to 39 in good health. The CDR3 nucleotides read TGTGCCAGCAGTTTAGTCCCCGGGGAGCTGTTTTTT. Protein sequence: CASSLVPGELFF.